This T cell receptor (beta chain) is drawn from a study of CD8+CD57+ T cells in acquired aplastic anemia. Across the study: Across the sorted CD4+ and CD8+ cells, DNA amounts averaged 3.2 ug.

According to the study, genomic DNA was the template for TCR beta VDJ and CDR3 profiling. TCRdb reanalysed the reads using MiXCR and keeps one entry per CDR3 protein. The data contain some 170,000 distinct CDR3 sequences, around half of them singletons. CDR3 size: 14 residues. Trimming took off 6 bases at V and 5 bases at J, with 13 bases between the two ends. Flow cytometry had shown expanded CD8+CD57+ cells in the patients chosen for sequencing. This chain connects TRBV12-3 or TRBV12-4 to TRBJ2-2; tentative D call: TRBD1 (6 bases). The clonotype originates from a human donor with aplastic anemia. Specimen: sorted CD4+, CD8+, or CD8+CD57+ T cells (not recorded which) from PBMCs. CDR3 sequence: CASSQVQGTGELFF. The CDR3, as DNA: TGTGCCAGCAGCCAGGTTCAGGGGACCGGGGAGCTGTTTTTT.